The next 27 T cell receptor beta chains were all read from a single sample in a study of cytomegalovirus exposure and HLA in healthy donors. PCR primers comprised 60 Vbeta and 13 Jbeta primers. The repertoire was sequenced with immunoSEQ multiplex PCR; TCRdb's copy has only in-frame clones and lacks some. In the table there are 85,000 to 100,000 clones, more than 55% of which are singletons. The sample consisted of PBMCs. The receptor source for this set is a human donor in good health.

V gene TRBV7-3 combines with J gene TRBJ1-1, with D hard to call. The CDR3 is made up of 13 amino acids. Germline CDR1 SGHTA, CDR2 FQGTGA. V lost 1 base, J lost 3 bases, and 6 bases lay in between. The DNA for the CDR3 is TGTGCCAGCAGCTTAATTCCGGACACTGAAGCTTTCTTT. Protein sequence: CASSLIPDTEAFF.

The rearrangement joins TRBV5-6 to TRBJ2-4; 8 bases fit TRBD1. Germline V lookup: CDR1 SGHDT, CDR2 YYEEEE. This CDR3 contains 16 residues. Trimming cost V 4 bases and J 3 bases; bases outside gene matches: 9. The CDR3, as DNA: TGTGCCAGCAGCCTTCCGACAGGGGTGGTCAAAAACATTCAGTACTTC. As protein: CASSLPTGVVKNIQYF.

This clone was counted a single time. This chain connects TRBV18 to TRBJ1-1; TRBD1 aligns across 9 bases. Germline assignment: CDR1 KGHSH and CDR2 LQKENI. J was trimmed by 1 base and V by 4 bases; bases with no gene match: 4. CDR3 length: 15 residues. CDR3 amino acids: CASSLTGGENTEAFF. CDR3 coding DNA: TGTGCCAGCTCACTCACAGGGGGCGAGAACACTGAAGCTTTCTTT. The variable domain in full, with the rest retrieved from reference TRBV18 and TRBJ1-1, is NAGVMQNPRHLVRRRGQEARLRCSPMKGHSHVYWYRQLPEEGLKFMVYLQKENIIDESGMPKERFSAEFPKEGPSILRIQQVVRGDSAAYFCASSLTGGENTEAFFGQGTRLTVV.

V is TRBV4-3 and J is TRBJ1-4, with TRBD1 as a possible D gene (5 bases). Deletions cut 1 base from V and 12 bases from J, with 12 bases between. Germline V gene lookup returns CDR1 LGHNA and CDR2 YSLEER. The CDR3 is 13 amino acids. The CDR3: CASSQVGGEELFF. DNA for the CDR3: TGCGCCAGCAGCCAAGTTGGGGGGGAAGAACTGTTTTTT.

This rearrangement joins TRBV4-1 to TRBJ1-2; D is unresolved. Between the trimmed V and J ends, which lost 0 bases and 3 bases, there was a span of 11 bases. Germline V gene data show CDR1 as MGHRA and CDR2 as YSYEKL. The CDR3 has 15 residues. The CDR3 nucleotides are TGCGCCAGCAGCCAAGATGGCCGGAGTTACTATGGCTACACCTTC. This translates into CASSQDGRSYYGYTF.

The rearrangement joins TRBV30 to TRBJ1-4, with D possibly matching TRBD1 (5 bases). CDR1 and CDR2 (germline): GTSNPN, SVGIG (reference sequence). The CDR3 sequence is 13 residues long. V was pared by 4 bases and J by 3 bases, with 9 bases between. The CDR3 nucleotides are TGTGCCTGGAAATGGGGCTCTAATGAAAAACTGTTTTTT. Translating it yields CAWKWGSNEKLFF.

J is TRBJ2-5 and V is TRBV5-1; the D is unclear. V dropped 4 bases and J dropped 4 bases, with 8 bases sitting between them. Germline CDR1 and CDR2: SGHRS and YFSETQ. This CDR3 spans 12 amino acids. This chain's CDR3 is CASSQELETQYF. The CDR3 coding sequence is TGCGCCAGCAGCCAAGAGCTAGAGACCCAGTACTTC.

V gene TRBV7-2 combines with J gene TRBJ2-7; 9 positions match TRBD1. The CDR3 is 15 amino acids. Trimming at V came to 1 base and at J to 6 bases, leaving 7 bases not matched to a gene. CDR1 and CDR2 (germline): SGHTA, FQGNSA. The chain's CDR3 is CASSLGDREVTEQYF. The CDR3 nucleotides read TGTGCCAGCAGCTTAGGGGACAGGGAGGTGACCGAGCAGTACTTC.

The rearrangement uses TRBV19 and TRBJ1-5; tentative D call: TRBD1 (6 bases). This CDR3 contains 16 residues. Germline CDR1 is LNHDA and CDR2 is SQIVND (reference sequence). Deletions cut 7 bases from V and 0 bases from J, with 16 bases between. The CDR3 nucleotides are TGTGCCAGTACGAACCTAGGGGGGGTTAGCAATCAGCCCCAGCATTTT. Protein product: CASTNLGGVSNQPQHF.

The sample holds a few counts of this clone. The chain employs TRBV30 and TRBJ1-3; 8 bases line up with TRBD1. V was clipped by 5 bases and J by 3 bases; unmatched bases: 3. Per the germline V gene, CDR1 is GTSNPN and CDR2 is SVGIG (reference sequence). CDR3 size: 13 residues. The CDR3 coding sequence is TGTGCCTGGCGGACAGGGAATGGAAACACCATATATTTT. It is translated as CAWRTGNGNTIYF.

This clone was seen more than once but under ten times. The gene calls are TRBV5-4 and TRBJ2-7; TRBD1 matches 8 bases. CDR1 SGHNT and CDR2 YYREEE come from the germline V gene (reference sequence). The CDR3 loop spans 12 amino acids. Trimming at V came to 4 bases and at J to 9 bases, leaving 6 bases not matched to a gene. Written as DNA, the CDR3 is TGTGCCAGCAGCGTGGACAGGGCATGGCAGTACTTC. Translation gives CASSVDRAWQYF.

The chain uses TRBV7-3 and TRBJ1-3; 9 bases fit TRBD1. There are 15 residues in the CDR3. Germline-derived CDR1 and CDR2 are SGHTA and FQGTGA. The junction had 9 bases not matched to a gene; V was cut back by 9 bases and J by 3 bases. This CDR3 is CASKLTGGSGNTIYF. CDR3 nucleotides: TGTGCCAGTAAACTGACAGGGGGTAGTGGAAACACCATATATTTT.

This clone was detected only a few times. V and J are TRBV27 and TRBJ1-5; 9 positions match TRBD1. Looked up from germline, CDR1 is MNHEY and CDR2 is SMNVEV (reference sequence). V lost 6 bases to trimming and J lost 9 bases; unmatched junction nucleotides: 9. The CDR3 contains 14 residues. CDR3 amino acids: CASSYDRGSTPQHF. The CDR3 DNA sequence: TGTGCCAGCAGCTACGACAGGGGGTCCACGCCCCAGCATTTT.

This chain uses TRBV7-6 with TRBJ2-1; TRBD2 aligns across 8 bases. V dropped 1 base and J dropped 4; count of bases not matched to a gene: 9. The length of the CDR3 is 17 residues. CDR1 is SGHVS and CDR2 is FNYEAQ in the germline V gene. The CDR3 loop reads CASSLGLGASGYNEQFF. In DNA form, the CDR3 reads TGTGCCAGCAGCTTAGGGTTAGGGGCTAGCGGGTACAATGAGCAGTTCTTC.

The chain links TRBV14 to TRBJ2-5; 10 nucleotides agree with TRBD2. CDR1 is SGHDN and CDR2 is FVKESK in the germline V gene. V shed 6 bases, J shed 1 base, and the junction held 14 bases outside the gene matches. The CDR3 runs to 18 residues. In DNA, the CDR3 is TGTGCCAGCAGTCATAACCCGAGCGGGGGGGCCTCCCAAGAGACCCAGTACTTC. It is translated as CASSHNPSGGASQETQYF.

V and J are TRBV15 and TRBJ2-7, with TRBD1 identical over 9 bases. The CDR3 consists of 14 residues. J lost 3 bases, V lost 5 bases, and 5 bases had no gene match. Germline V gene sequence: CDR1 LNHNV, CDR2 YYDKDF (reference sequence). The CDR3 sequence is CATSEGTGSYEQYF. CDR3 DNA sequence: TGTGCCACCAGCGAAGGGACAGGGAGCTACGAGCAGTACTTC.

V gene TRBV6-1 combines with J gene TRBJ1-6; 8 bases agree with TRBD1. Germline trimming cut 2 bases from V and 10 bases from J; bases unmatched to any gene: 4. There are 14 residues in the CDR3. The germline CDR1 and CDR2 sequences are MNHNS and SASEGT. Here the CDR3 reads CASSERTGNSPLHF. CDR3 coding DNA: TGTGCCAGCAGTGAACGGACAGGGAACTCACCCCTCCACTTT.

V gene TRBV7-2 combines with J gene TRBJ2-7; TRBD1 aligns across 7 bases. In germline, CDR1 is SGHTA, CDR2 FQGNSA. The CDR3 is made up of 20 amino acids. Trimming at V came to 0 bases and at J to 3 bases, leaving 20 bases not matched to a gene. CDR3 in amino acids: CASSLATWFTRGGNDYEQYF. In DNA form, the CDR3 reads TGTGCCAGCAGCTTAGCGACTTGGTTTACGCGAGGGGGCAACGACTACGAGCAGTACTTC.

V and J are TRBV15 and TRBJ2-1; 10 positions match TRBD2. Germline CDR1 is LNHNV and CDR2 is YYDKDF (reference sequence). The V gene end was trimmed by 0 bases and the J gene end by 3 bases; junction bases not matched to a gene: 5. This CDR3 has 17 amino acids. In DNA, the CDR3 is TGTGCCACCAGCAGAGATCTCCGGACTAGCGGCTACAATGAGCAGTTCTTC. This translates into CATSRDLRTSGYNEQFF.

CDR3 sequence reads: CSVERDRAYNYGYTF. CDR3 bases: TGCAGCGTTGAAAGGGACAGGGCGTATAACTATGGCTACACCTTC. The chain links TRBV29-1 to TRBJ1-2; TRBD1 matches 9 bases. Germline V lookup: CDR1 SQVTM, CDR2 ANQGSEA. The V gene end was trimmed by 2 bases and the J gene end by 1 base; junction bases not matched to a gene: 5. The CDR3 runs 15 residues.

The V and J genes are TRBV7-9 and TRBJ2-5; D might be TRBD2 (6 bases). This CDR3 region has 14 residues. CDR1 and CDR2 from the germline V gene are SEHNR and FQNEAQ (reference sequence). Trimming took 4 bases from V and 4 from J, leaving 13 bases between them. For the CDR3, the DNA is TGTGCCAGCAGCTCCAGCAGGAGGGGAGAGACCCAGTACTTC. It translates to CASSSSRRGETQYF.

The rearrangement uses TRBV7-9 and TRBJ1-1; D may be TRBD1 (6 bases). The CDR3 consists of 15 residues. Germline V gene data show CDR1 as SEHNR and CDR2 as FQNEAQ (reference sequence). Trimming pared 6 bases from V and 3 bases from J, leaving 17 bases between. For the CDR3, the DNA is TGTGCCAGCAGGCCCCCGACAGGTAGGGACACTGAAGCTTTCTTT. Its protein product is CASRPPTGRDTEAFF. The full variable domain, completed using reference TRBV7-9 and TRBJ1-1, is DTGVSQNPRHKITKRGQNVTFRCDPISEHNRLYWYRQTLGQGPEFLTYFQNEAQLEKSRLLSDRFSAERPKGSFSTLEIQRTEQGDSAMYLCASRPPTGRDTEAFFGQGTRLTVV.

This clone was detected a few times. CDR3 sequence (DNA): TGTGCCAGCAGCCCCTCGGGAAGGATGGGTGTAAGTGAGCAGTTCTTC. It specifies CASSPSGRMGVSEQFF. The chain is built from TRBV5-4 and TRBJ2-1; tentatively, D is TRBD2 (5 bases). CDR3 length: 16 amino acids. The V gene's germline CDR1 is SGHNT and CDR2 YYREEE (reference sequence). V was clipped by 4 bases and J by 9 bases, with 23 bases between them.

The V call is TRBV19, the J call TRBJ1-5, with a possible D match to TRBD1 (6 bases). Germline V gives CDR1 LNHDA, CDR2 SQIVND (reference sequence). The length of the CDR3 is 17 residues. The V end was cut by 5 bases, the J end by 4 bases, with 21 bases between. Here the CDR3 DNA reads TGTGCCAGTAGTCCGGAACAGGGACGAATTGGTAATCAGCCCCAGCATTTT. Amino acid sequence: CASSPEQGRIGNQPQHF.

The J gene is TRBJ1-6, the V gene TRBV25-1, with 8 bases matching TRBD1. V was pared by 2 bases and J by 9 bases, with 9 bases of the junction left unmatched. The CDR3 is made up of 16 amino acids. Germline assignment: CDR1 MGHDK and CDR2 SYGVNS. The CDR3 spells CASSEAPGGVLSPLHF. CDR3 nucleotide sequence: TGTGCCAGCAGTGAAGCCCCAGGGGGCGTTCTTTCACCCCTCCACTTT. Combining the CDR3 with reference TRBV25-1 and TRBJ1-6 gives the whole variable domain EADIYQTPRYLVIGTGKKITLECSQTMGHDKMYWYQQDPGMELHLIHYSYGVNSTEKGDLSSESTVSRIRTEHFPLTLESARPSHTSQYLCASSEAPGGVLSPLHFGNGTRLTVT.

CDR3 amino acids: CASSLAGDRAAEKLFF. CDR3 nucleotide sequence: TGTGCCAGCAGCTTAGCGGGGGACAGGGCGGCTGAAAAACTGTTTTTT. V usage is TRBV7-8 and J usage is TRBJ1-4; TRBD1 matches at 9 bases. Per germline, CDR1 SGHVS and CDR2 FQNEAQ. Unmatched junction bases numbered 6, after V lost 0 bases and J lost 7 bases. The length of the CDR3 is 16 residues. The variable domain in full, completed from reference TRBV7-8 and TRBJ1-4, reads GAGVSQSPRYKVAKRGQDVALRCDPISGHVSLFWYQQALGQGPEFLTYFQNEAQLDKSGLPSDRFFAERPEGSVSTLKIQRTQQEDSAVYLCASSLAGDRAAEKLFFGSGTQLSVL.

This clone was counted only a few times. Relative to the germline gene, one junction end is altered; a read error may explain this. The sample holds other DNA sequences that translate to the same CDR3. The chain is built from TRBV7-2 and TRBJ1-6; D call uncertain. The germline CDR1 and CDR2 sequences are SGHTA and FQGNSA. The CDR3 has 16 residues. The CDR3 coding sequence is TGTGCCAGCAGCTTAGCTGCGAGCTCCTATAATTCCCCCCTCCACTTT. It translates to CASSLAASSYNSPLHF.